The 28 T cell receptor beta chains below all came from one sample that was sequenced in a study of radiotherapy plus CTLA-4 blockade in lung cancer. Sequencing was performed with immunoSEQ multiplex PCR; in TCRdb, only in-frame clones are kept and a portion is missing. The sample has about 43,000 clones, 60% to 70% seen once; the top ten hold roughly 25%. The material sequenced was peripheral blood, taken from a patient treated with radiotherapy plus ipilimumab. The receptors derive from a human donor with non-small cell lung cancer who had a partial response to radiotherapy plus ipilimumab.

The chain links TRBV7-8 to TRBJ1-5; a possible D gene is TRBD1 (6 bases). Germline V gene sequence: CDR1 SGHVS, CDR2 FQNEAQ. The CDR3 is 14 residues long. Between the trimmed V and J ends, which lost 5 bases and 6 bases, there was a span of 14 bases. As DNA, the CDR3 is TGTGCCAGCAGCCCCGAAGCAGGGGCTCAGCCCCAGCATTTT. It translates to CASSPEAGAQPQHF. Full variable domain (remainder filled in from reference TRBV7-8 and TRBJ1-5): GAGVSQSPRYKVAKRGQDVALRCDPISGHVSLFWYQQALGQGPEFLTYFQNEAQLDKSGLPSDRFFAERPEGSVSTLKIQRTQQEDSAVYLCASSPEAGAQPQHFGDGTRLSIL.

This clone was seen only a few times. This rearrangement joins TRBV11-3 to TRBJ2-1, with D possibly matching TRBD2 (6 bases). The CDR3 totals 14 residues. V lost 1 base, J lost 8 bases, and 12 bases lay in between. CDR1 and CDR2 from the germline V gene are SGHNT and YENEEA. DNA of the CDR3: TGTGCCAGCAGCTTAGGAGGACTAAGCGATGAGCAGTTCTTC. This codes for CASSLGGLSDEQFF.

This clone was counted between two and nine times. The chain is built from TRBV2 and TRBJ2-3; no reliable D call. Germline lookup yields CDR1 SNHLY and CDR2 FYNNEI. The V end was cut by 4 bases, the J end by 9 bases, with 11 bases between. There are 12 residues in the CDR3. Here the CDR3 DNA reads TGTGCCAGCAGTGGCGAGGCCCAAACGCAGTATTTT. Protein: CASSGEAQTQYF.

This CDR3 is CASSVSSGGYNEQFF. As DNA, the CDR3 is TGTGCCAGCAGCGTTTCTAGCGGGGGGTACAATGAGCAGTTCTTC. The chain recombines TRBV9 with TRBJ2-1; 11 bases align to TRBD2. The CDR3 has 15 residues. The germline V gene has CDR1 SGDLS and CDR2 YYNGEE. Trimming took 2 bases from V and 4 from J; bases not matched to a gene: 2.

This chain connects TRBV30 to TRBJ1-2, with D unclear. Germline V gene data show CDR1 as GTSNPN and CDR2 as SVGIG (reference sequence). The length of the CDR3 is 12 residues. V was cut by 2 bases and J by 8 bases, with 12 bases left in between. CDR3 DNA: TGTGCCTGGAGTTTTCGGTCTCAAGGCTACACCTTC. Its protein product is CAWSFRSQGYTF.

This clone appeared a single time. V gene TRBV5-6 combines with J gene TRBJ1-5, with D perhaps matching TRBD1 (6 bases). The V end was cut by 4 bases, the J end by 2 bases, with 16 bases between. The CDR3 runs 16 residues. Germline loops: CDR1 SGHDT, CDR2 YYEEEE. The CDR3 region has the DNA TGTGCCAGCAGCCCTGGGGCAGGGGTCGGCAATCAGCCCCAGCATTTT. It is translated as CASSPGAGVGNQPQHF.

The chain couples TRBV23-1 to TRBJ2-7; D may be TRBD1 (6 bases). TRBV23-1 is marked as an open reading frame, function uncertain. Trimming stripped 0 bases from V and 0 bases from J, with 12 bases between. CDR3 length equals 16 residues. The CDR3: CASSQSEDRGSYEQYF. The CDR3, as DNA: TGCGCCAGCAGTCAATCGGAGGACAGAGGCTCCTACGAGCAGTACTTC.

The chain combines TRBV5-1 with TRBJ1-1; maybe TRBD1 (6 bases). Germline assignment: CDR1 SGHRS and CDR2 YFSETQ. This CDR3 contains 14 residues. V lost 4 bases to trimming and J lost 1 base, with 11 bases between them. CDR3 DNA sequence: TGCGCCAGCAGCCGGCAGGGGCCGAACACTGAAGCTTTCTTT. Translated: CASSRQGPNTEAFF.

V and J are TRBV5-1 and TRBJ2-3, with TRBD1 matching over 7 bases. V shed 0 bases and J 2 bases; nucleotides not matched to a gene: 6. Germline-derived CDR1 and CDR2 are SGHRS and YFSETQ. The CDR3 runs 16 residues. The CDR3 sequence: CASSLGRTGVTDTQYF. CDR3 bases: TGCGCCAGCAGCTTGGGTCGGACAGGCGTCACAGATACGCAGTATTTT. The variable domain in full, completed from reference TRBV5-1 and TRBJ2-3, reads KAGVTQTPRYLIKTRGQQVTLSCSPISGHRSVSWYQQTPGQGLQFLFEYFSETQRNKGNFPGRFSGRQFSNSRSEMNVSTLELGDSALYLCASSLGRTGVTDTQYFGPGTRLTVL.

CDR3 nucleotide sequence: TGTGCCAGCAGCGTAGACCAGAGGGAGACCCAGTACTTC. As protein: CASSVDQRETQYF. The gene calls are TRBV9 and TRBJ2-5; unclear D gene. Germline V gene data show CDR1 as SGDLS and CDR2 as YYNGEE. This CDR3 is 13 amino acids long. Trimming took 0 bases from V and 5 from J, leaving 8 bases between them. Full variable domain (remainder filled in from reference TRBV9 and TRBJ2-5): DSGVTQTPKHLITATGQRVTLRCSPRSGDLSVYWYQQSLDQGLQFLIQYYNGEERAKGNILERFSAQQFPDLHSELNLSSLELGDSALYFCASSVDQRETQYFGPGTRLLVL.

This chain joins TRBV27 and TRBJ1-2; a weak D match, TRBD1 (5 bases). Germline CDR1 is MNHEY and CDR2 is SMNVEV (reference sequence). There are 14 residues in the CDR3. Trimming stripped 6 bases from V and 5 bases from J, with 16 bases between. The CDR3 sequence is CASSFRDVGYGYTF. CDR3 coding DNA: TGTGCCAGCAGCTTCAGGGATGTGGGGTATGGCTACACCTTC.

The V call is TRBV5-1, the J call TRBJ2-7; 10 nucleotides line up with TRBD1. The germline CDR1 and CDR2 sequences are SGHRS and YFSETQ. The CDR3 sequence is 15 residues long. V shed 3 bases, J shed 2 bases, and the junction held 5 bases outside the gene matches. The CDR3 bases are TGCGCCAGCAGCTGGGGACAGGGGATCACCTACGAGCAGTACTTC. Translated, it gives CASSWGQGITYEQYF.

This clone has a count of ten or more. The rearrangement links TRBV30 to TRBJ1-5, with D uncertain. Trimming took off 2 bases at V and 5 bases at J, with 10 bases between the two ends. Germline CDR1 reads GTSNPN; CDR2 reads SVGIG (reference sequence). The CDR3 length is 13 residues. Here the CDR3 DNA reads TGTGCCTGGAGTCAGGCTCAGGATCAGCCCCAGCATTTT. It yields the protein CAWSQAQDQPQHF.

The CDR3 reads CASSYSVGNTEAFF. CDR3 bases: TGTGCCAGCAGTTACTCTGTCGGGAACACTGAAGCTTTCTTT. The chain employs TRBV6-6 and TRBJ1-1; D remains ambiguous. V gave up 0 bases and J gave up 1 base, with 6 bases separating them. CDR1 is MNHNY, CDR2 SVGAGI, per germline (reference sequence). CDR3 length equals 14 residues.

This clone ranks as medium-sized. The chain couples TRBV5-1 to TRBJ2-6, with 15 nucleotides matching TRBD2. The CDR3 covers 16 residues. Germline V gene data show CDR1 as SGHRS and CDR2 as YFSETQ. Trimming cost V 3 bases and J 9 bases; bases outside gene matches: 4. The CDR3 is CASSWGTSGRINVLTF. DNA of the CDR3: TGCGCCAGCAGCTGGGGGACTAGCGGGAGGATCAACGTCCTGACTTTC.

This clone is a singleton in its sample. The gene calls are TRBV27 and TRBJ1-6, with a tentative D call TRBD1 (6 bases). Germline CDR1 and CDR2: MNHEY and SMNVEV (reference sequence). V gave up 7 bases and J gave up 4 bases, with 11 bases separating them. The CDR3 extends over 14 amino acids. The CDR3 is CASNLRGYNSPLHF. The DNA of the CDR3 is TGTGCCAGCAACCTCAGGGGTTATAATTCACCCCTCCACTTT.

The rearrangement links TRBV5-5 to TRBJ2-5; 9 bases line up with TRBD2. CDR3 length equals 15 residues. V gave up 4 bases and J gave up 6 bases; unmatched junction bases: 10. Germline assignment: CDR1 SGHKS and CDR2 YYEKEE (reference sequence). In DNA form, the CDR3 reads TGTGCCAGCAGCGCATCCGGGACTAGCACGAAGACCCAGTACTTC. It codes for CASSASGTSTKTQYF.

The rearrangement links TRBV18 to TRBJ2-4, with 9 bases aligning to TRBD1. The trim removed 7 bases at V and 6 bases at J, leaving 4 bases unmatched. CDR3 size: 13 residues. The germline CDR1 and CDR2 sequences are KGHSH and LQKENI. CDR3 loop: CASFPGQGNIQYF. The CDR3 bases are TGTGCCAGCTTCCCGGGACAGGGAAACATTCAGTACTTC.

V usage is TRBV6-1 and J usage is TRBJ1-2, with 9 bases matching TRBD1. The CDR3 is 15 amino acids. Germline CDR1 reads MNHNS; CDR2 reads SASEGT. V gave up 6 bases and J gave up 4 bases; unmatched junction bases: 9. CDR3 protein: CASRSTGGAGYGYTF. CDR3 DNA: TGTGCCAGCAGATCTACAGGGGGCGCGGGCTATGGCTACACCTTC.

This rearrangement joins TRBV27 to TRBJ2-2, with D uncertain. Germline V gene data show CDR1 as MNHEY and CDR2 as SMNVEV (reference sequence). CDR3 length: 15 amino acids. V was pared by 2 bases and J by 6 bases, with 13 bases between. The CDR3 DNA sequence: TGTGCCAGCAGTTTAAGGCGAGGTCGCGCCGGGGAGCTGTTTTTT. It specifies CASSLRRGRAGELFF.

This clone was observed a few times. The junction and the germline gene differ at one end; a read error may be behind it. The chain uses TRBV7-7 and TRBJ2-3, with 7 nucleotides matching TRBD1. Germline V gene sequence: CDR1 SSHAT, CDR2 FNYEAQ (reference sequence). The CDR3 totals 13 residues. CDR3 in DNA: TGTGCTAGCAGCCCTACAGGGGCAGATACGCAGTATTTT. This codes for CASSPTGADTQYF.

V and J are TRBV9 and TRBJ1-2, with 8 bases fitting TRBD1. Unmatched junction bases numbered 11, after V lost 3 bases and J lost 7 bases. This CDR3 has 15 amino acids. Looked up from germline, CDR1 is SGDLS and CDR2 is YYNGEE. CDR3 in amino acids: CASSDNFQGARGYTF. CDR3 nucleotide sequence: TGTGCCAGCAGCGACAATTTCCAGGGGGCGCGTGGCTACACCTTC.

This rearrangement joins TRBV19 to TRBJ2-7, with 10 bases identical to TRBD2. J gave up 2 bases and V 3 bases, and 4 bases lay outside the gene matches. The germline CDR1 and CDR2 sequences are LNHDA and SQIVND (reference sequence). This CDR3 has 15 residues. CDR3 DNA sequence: TGTGCCAGTAGTATCAGCGGGGGGGTTACCTACGAGCAGTACTTC. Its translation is CASSISGGVTYEQYF.

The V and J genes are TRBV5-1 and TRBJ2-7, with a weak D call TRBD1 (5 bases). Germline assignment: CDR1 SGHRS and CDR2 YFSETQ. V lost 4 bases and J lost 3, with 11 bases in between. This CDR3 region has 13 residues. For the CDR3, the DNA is TGCGCCAGCAGCCCAACGACAGACTACGAGCAGTACTTC. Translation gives CASSPTTDYEQYF.

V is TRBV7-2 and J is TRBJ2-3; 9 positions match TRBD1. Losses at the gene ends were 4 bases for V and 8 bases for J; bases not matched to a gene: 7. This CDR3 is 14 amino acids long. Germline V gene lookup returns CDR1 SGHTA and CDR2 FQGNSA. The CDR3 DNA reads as TGTGCCAGCAGCTCGGACAGGGGCAGGGGTACGCAGTATTTT. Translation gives CASSSDRGRGTQYF.

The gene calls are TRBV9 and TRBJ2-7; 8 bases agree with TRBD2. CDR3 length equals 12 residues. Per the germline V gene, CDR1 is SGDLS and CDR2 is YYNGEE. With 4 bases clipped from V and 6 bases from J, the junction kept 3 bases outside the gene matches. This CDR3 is CASSTSGSEQYF. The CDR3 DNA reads TGTGCCAGCAGCACCAGCGGGAGCGAGCAGTACTTC.

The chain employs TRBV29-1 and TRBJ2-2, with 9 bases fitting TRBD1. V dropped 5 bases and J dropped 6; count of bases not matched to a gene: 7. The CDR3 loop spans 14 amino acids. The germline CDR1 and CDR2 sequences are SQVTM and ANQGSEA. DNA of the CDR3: TGCAGCGTTCAGGGGACAGGGTTGGCCGGGGAGCTGTTTTTT. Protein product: CSVQGTGLAGELFF.

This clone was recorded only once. The CDR3 bases are TGTGCCAGCTCACCACCTAGCGGGAGCCCGGATACGCAGTATTTT. The encoded protein is CASSPPSGSPDTQYF. V is TRBV18 and J is TRBJ2-3, with 9 bases identical to TRBD2. V lost 0 bases to trimming and J lost 6 bases; unmatched junction nucleotides: 4. CDR1 is KGHSH, CDR2 LQKENI, per germline. The CDR3 loop spans 15 amino acids. Drawing the rest from reference TRBV18 and TRBJ2-3, the complete variable domain is NAGVMQNPRHLVRRRGQEARLRCSPMKGHSHVYWYRQLPEEGLKFMVYLQKENIIDESGMPKERFSAEFPKEGPSILRIQQVVRGDSAAYFCASSPPSGSPDTQYFGPGTRLTVL.